This T cell receptor (beta chain) was documented in a study of post-analysis software for immune sequencing data. Study-wide results and caveats: There were roughly five TRBV segments more frequent in patients than controls, and TRBV5-6, TRBV5-1 and TRBV20-1 were among them.

In regard to this clonotype: The antigen remains unidentified.

The V end was cut by 5 bases, the J end by 1 base, with 11 bases between. The germline gives CDR1 GTSNPN, CDR2 SVGIG (reference sequence). The CDR3 length is 13 residues. Sequencing libraries made from TCR beta cDNA carried unique molecular identifiers. Researchers reported 400,000 to 600,000 cDNA molecules coming from about 0.98 to 11 million T cells. MiXCR, run by TCRdb on the PCR reads, gives a single entry per CDR3 protein. The sample contains 150,000 to 200,000 distinct CDR3 sequences, 35% to 40% of which appear only once. The rearrangement uses TRBV30 and TRBJ2-5, with D unresolved. This clonotype was sampled from a girl aged 5-17 years with multiple sclerosis. The sequences come from blood, collected after autologous hematopoietic stem cell transplantation. The CDR3 spells CAWGIGTQETQYF. The DNA for the CDR3 is TGTGCCTGGGGGATAGGTACCCAAGAGACCCAGTACTTC. The full variable domain, with the rest looked up from reference TRBV30 and TRBJ2-5, is SQTIHQWPATLVQPVGSPLSLECTVEGTSNPNLYWYRQAAGRGLQLLFYSVGIGQISSEVPQNLSASRPQDRQFILSSKKLLLSDSGFYLCAWGIGTQETQYFGPGTRLLVL.